These 28 T cell receptor beta chains came from one sample sequenced in a study of a mutant IDH1 vaccine in newly diagnosed glioma. Method: immunoSEQ multiplex PCR; TCRdb's copy keeps in-frame clones and lacks some. Of around 88,000 clones in the sample, roughly 78% were seen once. Time point meaning: baseline, week 1 (first vaccination visit). Treatment noted: pre-vaccination baseline after standard-of-care therapy. The sample was PBMCs, taken from a glioma patient treated with radiotherapy, temozolomide or both. The receptor source for this set is a man aged 40-49 years with glioma.

The V call is TRBV28, the J call TRBJ2-2, with D possibly being TRBD1 or TRBD2 (5 bases each). There are 16 residues in the CDR3. The V gene's germline CDR1 is MDHEN and CDR2 SYDVKM. V was trimmed by 8 bases and J by 2 bases, leaving 18 bases between them. The CDR3 DNA is TGTGCCAGCTCCAAGGCGGGCAGGGTCAACACCGGGGAGCTGTTTTTT. Amino acid sequence: CASSKAGRVNTGELFF.

V and J are TRBV4-3 and TRBJ1-2, with a weak D call TRBD1 (6 bases). This CDR3 is built from 18 residues. Trimming took off 4 bases at V and 0 bases at J, with 21 bases between the two ends. Germline-derived CDR1 and CDR2 are LGHNA and YSLEER. The CDR3 reads CASSRRVQGWEANYGYTF. Here the CDR3 DNA reads TGCGCCAGCAGCCGAAGGGTGCAGGGGTGGGAAGCTAACTATGGCTACACCTTC.

The rearrangement joins TRBV12-5 to TRBJ1-2; 8 nucleotides line up with TRBD1. From germline, CDR1 is LGHNT and CDR2 FRNRAP. J lost 5 bases, V lost 2 bases, and 4 bases had no gene match. The CDR3 totals 14 residues. The CDR3 nucleotides read TGTGCTAGTGGTTTGCCAGGGGGCTTATATGGCTACACCTTC. Translation: CASGLPGGLYGYTF. Based on the CDR3 plus reference TRBV12-5 and TRBJ1-2, the full variable domain is DARVTQTPRHKVTEMGQEVTMRCQPILGHNTVFWYRQTMMQGLELLAYFRNRAPLDDSGMPKDRFSAEMPDATLATLKIQPSEPRDSAVYFCASGLPGGLYGYTFGSGTRLTVV.

V usage is TRBV19 and J usage is TRBJ1-1; D ambiguous. CDR1 is LNHDA, CDR2 SQIVND, per germline (reference sequence). Trimming stripped 3 bases from V and 1 base from J, with 12 bases between. The CDR3 sequence is 15 residues long. The CDR3 sequence is CASSIISAANTEAFF. CDR3 DNA: TGTGCCAGTAGTATTATCTCAGCCGCGAACACTGAAGCTTTCTTT.

This chain connects TRBV19 to TRBJ1-5, with D tentatively TRBD1 (5 bases). Between the trimmed V and J ends, which lost 8 bases and 3 bases, there was a span of 20 bases. This CDR3 comprises 16 residues. Per germline, CDR1 LNHDA and CDR2 SQIVND (reference sequence). CDR3 residues: CASSPWFDSINQPQHF. DNA of the CDR3: TGTGCCAGTTCCCCTTGGTTCGACAGCATCAATCAGCCCCAGCATTTT.

The chain combines TRBV7-6 with TRBJ2-5, with TRBD2 as a possible D gene (6 bases). The CDR3 has 15 amino acids. V dropped 1 base and J dropped 4 bases, with 13 bases sitting between them. CDR1 is SGHVS, CDR2 FNYEAQ, per germline. CDR3 sequence reads: CASSLGAGWGETQYF. The CDR3 DNA reads as TGTGCCAGCAGCTTAGGGGCGGGATGGGGAGAGACCCAGTACTTC.

V and J are TRBV5-4 and TRBJ1-6; TRBD1 is a possible D gene (6 bases). Germline V lookup: CDR1 SGHNT, CDR2 YYREEE (reference sequence). CDR3 length equals 16 residues. V was shortened by 0 bases and J by 6 bases, with 13 bases between the two germline ends. The CDR3 DNA is TGTGCCAGCAGCTTGGAGGGGGGCCTGCGTAATTCACCCCTCCACTTT. Translated, it gives CASSLEGGLRNSPLHF.

This clone was counted a few times. This chain joins TRBV25-1 and TRBJ1-2; D is perhaps TRBD1 (6 bases). Trimming shortened V by 7 bases and J by 3 bases, and 15 bases separated the two germline ends. The CDR3 runs 14 residues. Germline CDR1 MGHDK, CDR2 SYGVNS. CDR3 region: CASMPGAQDYGYTF. The CDR3 DNA follows: TGTGCCAGCATGCCGGGGGCGCAGGACTATGGCTACACCTTC.

This clone has a handful of counts. The rearrangement links TRBV5-1 to TRBJ2-3, with a weak D call TRBD1 (6 bases). The germline V and J ends were trimmed by 2 bases and 2 bases, with 15 bases remaining between them. Per the germline V gene, CDR1 is SGHRS and CDR2 is YFSETQ. The CDR3 is made up of 16 amino acids. The CDR3 nucleotides are TGCGCCAGCAGCTTAACCTGGCAGGGGCTCACAGATACGCAGTATTTT. Translating gives CASSLTWQGLTDTQYF.

The chain couples TRBV6-5 to TRBJ2-7, with D perhaps TRBD1 (6 bases). The CDR3 is 13 amino acids. Germline V gene lookup returns CDR1 MNHEY and CDR2 SVGAGI. Trimming pared 6 bases from V and 2 bases from J, leaving 11 bases between. DNA for the CDR3: TGTGCCAGCAGCCCGACAGGAGCCTACGAGCAGTACTTC. Translation: CASSPTGAYEQYF.

The rearrangement joins TRBV9 to TRBJ1-5; D call uncertain. V was shortened by 4 bases and J by 7 bases, with 12 bases between the two germline ends. The germline CDR1 and CDR2 sequences are SGDLS and YYNGEE. This CDR3 comprises 13 residues. The CDR3 loop is CASSFGPGQPQHF. The CDR3 DNA reads as TGTGCCAGCAGCTTTGGGCCGGGGCAGCCCCAGCATTTT.

The chain couples TRBV18 to TRBJ2-7; D gene uncertain. CDR3 length: 15 amino acids. The V gene lost 3 bases and the J gene lost 3 bases, with 15 bases spanning the gap. Germline CDR1 reads KGHSH; CDR2 reads LQKENI. CDR3 amino acids: CASSPSARQNYEQYF. CDR3 DNA: TGTGCCAGCTCACCCTCGGCGCGGCAGAACTACGAGCAGTACTTC. The full variable domain, with the rest looked up from reference TRBV18 and TRBJ2-7, is NAGVMQNPRHLVRRRGQEARLRCSPMKGHSHVYWYRQLPEEGLKFMVYLQKENIIDESGMPKERFSAEFPKEGPSILRIQQVVRGDSAAYFCASSPSARQNYEQYFGPGTRLTVT.

V gene TRBV11-2 combines with J gene TRBJ1-6; 7 bases align to TRBD1. Germline CDR1 reads SGHAT; CDR2 reads FQNNGV. Trimming removed 5 bases from V and 7 bases from J; junction bases left unmatched: 8. The CDR3 has 15 residues. CDR3 in DNA: TGTGCCAGCAGCCCCCAGGGGGAGAACAATTCACCCCTCCACTTT. Its protein is CASSPQGENNSPLHF.

The chain recombines TRBV2 with TRBJ2-7, with a tentative D call TRBD2 (6 bases). The CDR3 is 13 residues long. Germline V gene sequence: CDR1 SNHLY, CDR2 FYNNEI. V was cut by 1 base and J by 7 bases, with 11 bases left in between. CDR3 sequence: CASSEVRAGEQYF. CDR3 in DNA: TGTGCCAGCAGTGAAGTCAGGGCGGGGGAGCAGTACTTC.

This clone is medium-sized within its sample. Here the CDR3 DNA reads TGTGCCAGCAGCTGGACTATGTCTTTCACAGATACGCAGTATTTT. Amino acid sequence: CASSWTMSFTDTQYF. The chain couples TRBV7-2 to TRBJ2-3; weak D call: TRBD2 (6 bases). This CDR3 comprises 15 residues. Germline values: CDR1 SGHTA, CDR2 FQGNSA. With 4 bases removed from V and 2 bases from J, the gap between germline ends came to 13 bases.

The rearrangement uses TRBV6-5 and TRBJ1-1, with unresolved D. Per the germline V gene, CDR1 is MNHEY and CDR2 is SVGAGI. There are 14 residues in the CDR3. V was shortened by 2 bases and J by 0 bases, with 7 bases between the two germline ends. The CDR3 nucleotides are TGTGCCAGCAGTTACGACCTACTGAACACTGAAGCTTTCTTT. It encodes CASSYDLLNTEAFF.

In its sample, this clone was seen a few times. The V and J genes are TRBV7-8 and TRBJ1-2; no clear D. CDR1 and CDR2 from the germline V gene are SGHVS and FQNEAQ. This CDR3 is built from 15 residues. Deletions cut 1 base from V and 8 bases from J, with 17 bases between. The CDR3 reads CASSLELVPGFGYTF. Written as DNA, the CDR3 is TGTGCCAGCAGCTTAGAACTAGTCCCGGGATTCGGCTACACCTTC.

V is TRBV19 and J is TRBJ2-3; 8 bases map to TRBD2. The trim removed 3 bases at V and 6 bases at J, leaving 11 bases unmatched. Per the germline V gene, CDR1 is LNHDA and CDR2 is SQIVND (reference sequence). The CDR3 consists of 16 residues. In DNA form, the CDR3 reads TGTGCCAGTAGTATGGACGGGGGGGCCGTTGTTGATACGCAGTATTTT. Protein product: CASSMDGGAVVDTQYF.

This chain joins TRBV5-5 and TRBJ1-2, with D perhaps matching TRBD1 (6 bases). Germline V CDR1 and CDR2: SGHKS, YYEKEE (reference sequence). V lost 0 bases and J lost 3, with 9 bases in between. The CDR3 contains 14 residues. The DNA for the CDR3 is TGTGCCAGCAGCTTGGCCCCAGGGGACTATGGCTACACCTTC. It is translated as CASSLAPGDYGYTF.

The genes are TRBV7-8 and TRBJ1-1; TRBD1 is a possible D gene (5 bases). V lost 5 bases and J lost 0, with 16 bases in between. Germline V lookup: CDR1 SGHVS, CDR2 FQNEAQ. The CDR3 is 16 residues long. The CDR3 here is CASSGPRQPLNTEAFF. Written as DNA, the CDR3 is TGTGCCAGCAGCGGACCCCGACAGCCCTTGAACACTGAAGCTTTCTTT.

The chain carries TRBV5-1 and TRBJ1-1; 9 bases agree with TRBD1. Unmatched junction bases numbered 8, after V lost 7 bases and J lost 7 bases. This CDR3 is built from 13 residues. Per the germline V gene, CDR1 is SGHRS and CDR2 is YFSETQ. DNA of the CDR3: TGCGCCAGCGCGGATTGGACAGGGGTTGAAGCTTTCTTT. Translated, it gives CASADWTGVEAFF.

The gene calls are TRBV13 and TRBJ2-7, with 10 positions matching TRBD1. The CDR3 is 16 residues long. The germline V gene encodes CDR1 PRHDT and CDR2 FYEKMQ (reference sequence). Unmatched junction bases numbered 9, after V lost 5 bases and J lost 2 bases. The CDR3 here is CASSQLGQGSPYEQYF. CDR3 nucleotides: TGTGCCAGCAGCCAACTGGGACAGGGGTCGCCCTACGAGCAGTACTTC.

The chain carries TRBV7-2 and TRBJ2-3; D is perhaps TRBD1 (5 bases). The V and J ends lost 5 bases and 3 bases respectively, with 6 bases between them. Per germline, CDR1 SGHTA and CDR2 FQGNSA. The CDR3 is 12 amino acids. For the CDR3, the DNA is TGTGCCAGCAGCCGGACAACAGATACGCAGTATTTT. Encoded protein: CASSRTTDTQYF.

The V gene is TRBV30, the J gene TRBJ1-1; D unresolved. V was cut by 4 bases and J by 7 bases, with 16 bases left in between. Per germline, CDR1 GTSNPN and CDR2 SVGIG (reference sequence). This CDR3 contains 13 residues. The CDR3 protein is CAWIRIGYSEAFF. The CDR3 nucleotides are TGTGCCTGGATCAGAATTGGCTACAGTGAAGCTTTCTTT.

In its sample, this clone was seen a few times. The V gene is TRBV5-1, the J gene TRBJ1-1; 8 bases agree with TRBD1. The junction had 10 bases not matched to a gene; V was cut back by 2 bases and J by 4 bases. The length of the CDR3 is 16 residues. The germline V gene has CDR1 SGHRS and CDR2 YFSETQ. CDR3 nucleotides: TGCGCCAGCAGCTTAACCGACAGGGGACCGGGCACTGAAGCTTTCTTT. Its protein product is CASSLTDRGPGTEAFF.

The V gene is TRBV5-1, the J gene TRBJ2-7; D is unclear. The CDR3 is 13 residues long. The V gene's germline CDR1 is SGHRS and CDR2 YFSETQ. V was pared by 0 bases and J by 3 bases, with 7 bases between. CDR3 DNA sequence: TGCGCCAGCAGCTTGGAGGGAATCTACGAGCAGTACTTC. It specifies CASSLEGIYEQYF. The full variable domain, with the rest looked up from reference TRBV5-1 and TRBJ2-7, is KAGVTQTPRYLIKTRGQQVTLSCSPISGHRSVSWYQQTPGQGLQFLFEYFSETQRNKGNFPGRFSGRQFSNSRSEMNVSTLELGDSALYLCASSLEGIYEQYFGPGTRLTVT.

This clone appeared a few times. The rearrangement joins TRBV27 to TRBJ2-7, with D possibly TRBD2 on 6 matching bases. Deletions cut 3 bases from V and 5 bases from J, with 8 bases between. The germline CDR1 and CDR2 sequences are MNHEY and SMNVEV (reference sequence). The CDR3 spans 12 residues. The CDR3 DNA sequence: TGTGCCAGCAGTTTCGGCGGGAACGAGCAGTACTTC. Translating it yields CASSFGGNEQYF.

CDR3 loop: CASSRDRGGEQYF. The CDR3 DNA reads TGTGCCAGCAGCCGGGACAGGGGTGGAGAGCAGTACTTC. The genes are TRBV7-8 and TRBJ2-7, with 10 bases lining up with TRBD1. Per germline, CDR1 SGHVS and CDR2 FQNEAQ. J was trimmed by 7 bases and V by 5 bases; bases with no gene match: 5. This CDR3 region has 13 residues. Combining the CDR3 with reference TRBV7-8 and TRBJ2-7 gives the whole variable domain GAGVSQSPRYKVAKRGQDVALRCDPISGHVSLFWYQQALGQGPEFLTYFQNEAQLDKSGLPSDRFFAERPEGSVSTLKIQRTQQEDSAVYLCASSRDRGGEQYFGPGTRLTVT.